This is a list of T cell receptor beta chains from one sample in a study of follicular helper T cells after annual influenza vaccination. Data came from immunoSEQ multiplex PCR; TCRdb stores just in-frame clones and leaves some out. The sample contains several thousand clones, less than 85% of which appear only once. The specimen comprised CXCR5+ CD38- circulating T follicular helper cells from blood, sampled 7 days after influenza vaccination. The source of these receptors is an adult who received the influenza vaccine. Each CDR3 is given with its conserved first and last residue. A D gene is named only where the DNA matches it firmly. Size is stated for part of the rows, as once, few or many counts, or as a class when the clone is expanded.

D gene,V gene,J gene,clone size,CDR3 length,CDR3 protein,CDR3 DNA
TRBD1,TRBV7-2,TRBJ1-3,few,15,CASSLEGGGGNTIYF,TGTGCCAGCAGCTTAGAAGGGGGCGGTGGAAACACCATATATTTT
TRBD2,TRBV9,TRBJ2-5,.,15,CASSVGRTSKETQYF,TGTGCCAGCAGCGTAGGACGGACTAGTAAAGAGACCCAGTACTTC
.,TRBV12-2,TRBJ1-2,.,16,CASRPGICPRRYGYTF,TGTGCAAGTCGACCTGGGATCTGTCCCCGACGTTATGGCTACACCTTC
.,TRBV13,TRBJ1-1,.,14,CASRERQGDTEAFF,TGTGCCAGCAGGGAGCGGCAGGGTGACACTGAAGCTTTCTTT
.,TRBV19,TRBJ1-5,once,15,CASSPVILNNQPQHF,TGTGCCAGTAGCCCCGTCATACTGAATAATCAGCCCCAGCATTTT
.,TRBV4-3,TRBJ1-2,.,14,CASSQDRGEYGYTF,TGCGCCAGCAGCCAAGATAGGGGGGAATATGGCTACACCTTC
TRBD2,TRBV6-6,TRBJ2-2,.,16,CASRFSGVANTGELFF,TGTGCCAGCAGATTCAGCGGGGTAGCGAACACCGGGGAGCTGTTTTTT
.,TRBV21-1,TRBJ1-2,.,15,CASSIRQGEDYGYTF,TGTGCCAGCAGCATCCGACAGGGGGAAGACTATGGCTACACCTTC
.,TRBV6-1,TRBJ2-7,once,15,CASSRLQGSDYEQYF,TGTGCCAGCAGTAGGCTCCAGGGATCGGACTACGAGCAGTACTTC
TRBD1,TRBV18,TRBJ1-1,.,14,CASSPGTGGEGAFF,TGTGCCAGCTCACCCGGGACAGGGGGCGAAGGTGCTTTCTTT
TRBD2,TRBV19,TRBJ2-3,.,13,CASGGGVTDTQYF,TGTGCCTCGGGAGGGGGGGTAACAGATACGCAGTATTTT
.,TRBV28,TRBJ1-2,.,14,CASSSGQAFYGYTF,.
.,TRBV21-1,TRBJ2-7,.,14,CASSNNPGGYEQYF,TGTGCCAGCAGCAATAACCCAGGGGGCTACGAGCAGTACTTC
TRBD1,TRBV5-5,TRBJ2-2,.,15,CASSLDRVATGELFF,TGTGCCAGCAGCCTGGACAGGGTGGCCACCGGGGAGCTGTTTTTT
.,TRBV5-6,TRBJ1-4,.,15,CASSYGRLNPEKLFF,TGTGCCAGCAGCTATGGACGGCTCAATCCGGAAAAACTGTTTTTT
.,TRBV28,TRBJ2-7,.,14,CASSPTWSSYEQYF,TGTGCCAGCAGCCCTACTTGGAGCTCCTACGAGCAGTACTTC
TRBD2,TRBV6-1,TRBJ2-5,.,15,CASTRSRGYQETQYF,TGTGCCAGCACCCGATCGCGGGGGTACCAAGAGACCCAGTACTTC
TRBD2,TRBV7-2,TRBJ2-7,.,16,CASSLDLAGGSYEQYF,TGTGCCAGCAGCTTAGACCTAGCGGGGGGTTCCTACGAGCAGTACTTC
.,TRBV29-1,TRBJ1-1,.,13,CSVEEEMNTEAFF,TGCAGCGTTGAAGAGGAGATGAACACTGAAGCTTTCTTT
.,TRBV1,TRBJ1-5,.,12,CTSSQGCQPQHF,TGCACCAGCAGCCAAGGTTGCCAGCCCCAGCATTTT
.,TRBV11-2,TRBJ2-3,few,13,CASSYRFTDTQYF,TGTGCCAGCAGCTACCGTTTCACAGATACGCAGTATTTT
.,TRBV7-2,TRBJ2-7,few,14,CASSLARQNYEQYF,TGTGCCAGCAGCTTAGCGCGACAAAATTACGAGCAGTACTTC
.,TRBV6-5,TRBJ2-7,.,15,CASSSRGSGTYEQYF,TGTGCCAGCAGTAGCAGGGGATCGGGCACCTACGAGCAGTACTTC
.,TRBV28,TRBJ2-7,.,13,CASSLGREYEQYF,TGTGCCAGCAGTTTAGGCAGAGAATACGAGCAGTACTTC
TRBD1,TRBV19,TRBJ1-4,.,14,CASTTTGVNEKLFF,TGTGCCAGTACCACAACAGGGGTGAATGAAAAACTGTTTTTT
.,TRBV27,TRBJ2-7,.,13,CAAGTAFSYEQYF,TGTGCGGCGGGGACAGCATTTTCCTACGAGCAGTACTTC
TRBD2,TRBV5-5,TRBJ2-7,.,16,CASSPFGGAVNDEQYF,TGTGCCAGCAGCCCCTTCGGGGGGGCAGTTAATGACGAGCAGTACTTC
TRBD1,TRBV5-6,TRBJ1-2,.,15,CASSLRQGLNYGYTF,TGTGCCAGCAGCTTGAGACAGGGGTTAAACTATGGCTACACCTTC
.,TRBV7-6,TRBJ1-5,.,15,CASSLAGHSNQPQHF,TGTGCCAGCAGCTTAGCGGGGCATAGCAATCAGCCCCAGCATTTT
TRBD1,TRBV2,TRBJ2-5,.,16,CASSSGQGGYVETQYF,TGTGCCAGCAGTTCGGGACAGGGGGGGTATGTGGAGACCCAGTACTTC
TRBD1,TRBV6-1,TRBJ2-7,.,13,CASRTGGEYEQYF,TGTGCCAGCAGGACAGGGGGTGAGTACGAGCAGTACTTC
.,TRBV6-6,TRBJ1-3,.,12,CASGESGNTIYF,TGTGCCAGCGGAGAATCCGGAAACACCATATATTTT
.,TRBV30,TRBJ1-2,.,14,CAWSSTDNVDGYTF,TGTGCCTGGAGTTCAACGGACAACGTGGATGGCTACACCTTC
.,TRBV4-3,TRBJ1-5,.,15,CASSQDHGSRQPQHF,TGCGCCAGCAGCCAAGATCACGGCAGCCGTCAGCCCCAGCATTTT
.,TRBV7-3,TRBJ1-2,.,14,CASSLAGAGYGYTF,TGTGCCAGCAGCTTAGCAGGGGCCGGCTATGGCTACACCTTC
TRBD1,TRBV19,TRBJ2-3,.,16,CASSIEGDRETDTQYF,TGTGCCAGTAGTATCGAAGGGGACAGGGAAACAGATACGCAGTATTTT
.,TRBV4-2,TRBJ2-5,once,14,CASSQAGTQETQYF,TGTGCCAGCAGCCAAGCCGGGACTCAAGAGACCCAGTACTTC
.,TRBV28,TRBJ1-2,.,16,CASSFLQREGNYGYTF,TGTGCCAGCAGTTTCCTACAGAGGGAGGGCAACTATGGCTACACCTTC
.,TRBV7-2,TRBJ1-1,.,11,CASSFAGEAFF,TGTGCCAGCAGCTTTGCTGGGGAAGCTTTCTTT
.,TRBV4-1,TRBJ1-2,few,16,CASSQDGGASDYGYTF,TGCGCCAGCAGCCAAGATGGAGGGGCCTCGGACTATGGCTACACCTTC
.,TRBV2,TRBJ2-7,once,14,CASSERANSYEQYF,TGTGCCAGCAGTGAAAGAGCCAACTCCTACGAGCAGTACTTC
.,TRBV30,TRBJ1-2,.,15,CAWGFRMGMEYGYTF,TGTGCCTGGGGGTTTCGTATGGGCATGGAGTATGGCTACACCTTC
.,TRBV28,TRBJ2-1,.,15,CASTRPVPRDNEQFF,TGTGCCAGCACCCGACCCGTCCCCCGGGACAATGAGCAGTTCTTC
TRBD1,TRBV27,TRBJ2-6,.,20,CASSTLKGQDFLSGANVLTF,TGTGCCAGCAGTACTCTAAAAGGACAGGATTTTCTCTCTGGGGCCAACGTCCTGACTTTC
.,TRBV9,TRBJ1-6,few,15,CASSVDPGRDSPLHF,TGTGCCAGCAGCGTAGATCCAGGGAGGGATTCACCCCTCCACTTT
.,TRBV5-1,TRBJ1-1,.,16,CASSPGLNQMNTEAFF,TGCGCCAGCAGCCCCGGACTGAACCAAATGAACACTGAAGCTTTCTTT
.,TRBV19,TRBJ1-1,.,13,CATAETGNTEAFF,TGTGCCACCGCCGAAACAGGGAACACTGAAGCTTTCTTT
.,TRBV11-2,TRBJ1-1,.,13,CASRRVSNTEAFF,TGTGCCAGCAGAAGGGTTTCGAACACTGAAGCTTTCTTT